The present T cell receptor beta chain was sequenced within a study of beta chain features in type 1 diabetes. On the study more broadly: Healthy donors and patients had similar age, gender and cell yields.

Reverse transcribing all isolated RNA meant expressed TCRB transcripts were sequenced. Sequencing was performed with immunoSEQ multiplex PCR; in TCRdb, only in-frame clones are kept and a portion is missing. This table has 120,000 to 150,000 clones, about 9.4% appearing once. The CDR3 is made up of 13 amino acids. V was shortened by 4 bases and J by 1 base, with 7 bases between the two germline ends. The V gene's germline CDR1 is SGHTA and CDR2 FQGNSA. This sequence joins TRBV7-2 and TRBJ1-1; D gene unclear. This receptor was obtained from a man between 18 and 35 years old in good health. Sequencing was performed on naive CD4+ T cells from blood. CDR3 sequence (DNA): TGTGCCAGCAGCTCCTACAGGAACACTGAAGCTTTCTTT. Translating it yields CASSSYRNTEAFF.